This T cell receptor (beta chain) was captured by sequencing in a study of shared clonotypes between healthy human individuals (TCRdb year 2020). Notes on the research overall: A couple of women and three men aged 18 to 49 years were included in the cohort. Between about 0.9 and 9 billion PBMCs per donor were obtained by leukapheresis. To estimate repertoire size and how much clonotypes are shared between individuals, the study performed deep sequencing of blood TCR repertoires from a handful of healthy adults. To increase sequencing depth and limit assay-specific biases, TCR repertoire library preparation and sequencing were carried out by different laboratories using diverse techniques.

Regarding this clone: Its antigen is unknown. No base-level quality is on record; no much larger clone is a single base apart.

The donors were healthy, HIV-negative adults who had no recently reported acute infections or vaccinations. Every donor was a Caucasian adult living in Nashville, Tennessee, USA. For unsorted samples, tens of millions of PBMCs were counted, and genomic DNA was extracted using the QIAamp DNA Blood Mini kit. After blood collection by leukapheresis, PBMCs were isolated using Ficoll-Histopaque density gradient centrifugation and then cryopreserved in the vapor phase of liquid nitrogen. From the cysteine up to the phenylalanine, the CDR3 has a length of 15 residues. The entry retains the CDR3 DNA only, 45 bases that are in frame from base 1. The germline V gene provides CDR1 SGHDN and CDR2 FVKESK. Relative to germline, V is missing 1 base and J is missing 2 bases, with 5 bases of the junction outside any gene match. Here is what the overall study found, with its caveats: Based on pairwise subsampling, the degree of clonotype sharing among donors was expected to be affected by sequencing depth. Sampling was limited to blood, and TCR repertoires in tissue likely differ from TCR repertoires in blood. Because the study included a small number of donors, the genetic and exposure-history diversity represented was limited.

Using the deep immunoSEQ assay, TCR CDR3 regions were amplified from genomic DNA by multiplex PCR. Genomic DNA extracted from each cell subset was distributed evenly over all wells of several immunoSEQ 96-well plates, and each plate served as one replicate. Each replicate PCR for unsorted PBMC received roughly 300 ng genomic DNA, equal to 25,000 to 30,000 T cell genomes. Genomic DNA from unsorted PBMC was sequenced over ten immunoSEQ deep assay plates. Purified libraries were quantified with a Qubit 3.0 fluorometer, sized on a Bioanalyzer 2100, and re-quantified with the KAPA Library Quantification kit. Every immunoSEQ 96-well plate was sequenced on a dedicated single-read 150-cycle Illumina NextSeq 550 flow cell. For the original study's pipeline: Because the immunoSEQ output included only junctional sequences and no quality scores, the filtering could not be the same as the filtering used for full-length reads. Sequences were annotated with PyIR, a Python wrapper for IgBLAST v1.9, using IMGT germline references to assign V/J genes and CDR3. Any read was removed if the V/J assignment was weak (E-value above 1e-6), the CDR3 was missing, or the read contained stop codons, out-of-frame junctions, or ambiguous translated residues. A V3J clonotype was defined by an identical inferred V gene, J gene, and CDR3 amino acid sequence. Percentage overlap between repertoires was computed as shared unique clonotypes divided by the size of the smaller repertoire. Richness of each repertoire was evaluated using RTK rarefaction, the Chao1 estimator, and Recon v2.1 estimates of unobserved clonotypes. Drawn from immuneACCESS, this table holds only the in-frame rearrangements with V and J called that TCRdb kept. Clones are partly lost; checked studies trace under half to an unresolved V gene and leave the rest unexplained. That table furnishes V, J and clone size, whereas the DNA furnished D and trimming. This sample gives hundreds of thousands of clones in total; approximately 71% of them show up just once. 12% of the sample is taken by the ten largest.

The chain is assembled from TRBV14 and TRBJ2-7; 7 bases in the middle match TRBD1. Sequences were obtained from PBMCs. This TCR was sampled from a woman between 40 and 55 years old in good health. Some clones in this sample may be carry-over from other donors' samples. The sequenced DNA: TGTGCCAGCAGCCAAGGGGGACAGACCCCCTACGAGCAGTACTTC. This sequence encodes CASSQGGQTPYEQYF.